Given below is one TCR beta chain in context. Its antigen is unknown. Sequenced by immunoSEQ multiplex PCR; TCRdb stores in-frame clones only, minus some. The profile covers 25,000 to 30,000 clones, with roughly 85% appearing a single time and around a sixth taken by the ten largest. Time point specified: week 23, last vaccination. In every dose of vaccine, 300 ug of mutant IDH1 20-mer peptide was given alongside topical imiquimod. In every donor, the tumor was a new WHO grade 3 or 4 IDH1-mutant, ATRX-lost astrocytoma. The sample originates from a study of a mutant IDH1 vaccine in newly diagnosed glioma. Study-wide context: The treated population exhibited a male proportion of about 60%, a female proportion of around 38%, and a mean age of about 40 years.

The clonotype was recovered from a woman aged 25 to 39 with glioma. The sequenced sample was PBMCs, obtained from a glioma patient whose treatment included an IDH1 peptide vaccine.

In DNA form, the CDR3 reads TGTGCCAGCAGTTTGGACGGGGGCTGGAATGAGCAGTTCTTC. Translating gives CASSLDGGWNEQFF. The J gene is TRBJ2-1, the V gene TRBV27; tentatively, D is TRBD1 or TRBD2 (6 bases each). The V end was cut by 3 bases, the J end by 7 bases, with 13 bases between. The germline V gene encodes CDR1 MNHEY and CDR2 SMNVEV (reference sequence). The CDR3 contains 14 residues.